Shown below are 14 T cell receptor beta chains from a single sample sequenced in a study of T cells in Graves' hyperthyroidism and ophthalmopathy. Template material for amplifying TCR beta CDR3 regions consisted of RNA transcripts. Primed by the HTBI set, a first-round RT-PCR was run on the TCR CDR3. TCRdb used MiXCR to reprocess the multiplex PCR reads, holding one entry per CDR3 protein. The data contain roughly 740,000 distinct CDR3 sequences, roughly 15% of them singletons. The sample consisted of blood. All receptors derive from a man between 18 and 35 years old with Graves' hyperthyroidism.

This clonotype showed up many times. J is TRBJ2-7 and V is TRBV28, with TRBD1 identical over 7 bases. CDR1 and CDR2 from the germline V gene are MDHEN and SYDVKM. Trimming removed 6 bases from V and 5 bases from J; junction bases left unmatched: 16. The CDR3 is made up of 16 amino acids. CDR3 amino acids: CASSPTPTGNPNEQYF. The CDR3 DNA reads as TGTGCCAGCAGCCCAACACCGACAGGGAACCCCAACGAGCAGTACTTC.

This clonotype came up many times. The chain combines TRBV12-3 or TRBV12-4 with TRBJ2-5; no definite D call. Trimming removed 3 bases at V and 2 bases at J, with 10 bases between. The CDR3 totals 14 residues. The CDR3 bases are TGTGCCAGCAGTTTTTACAGACGACAAGAGACCCAGTACTTC. Amino acids: CASSFYRRQETQYF.

The genes are TRBV6-6 and TRBJ2-7; D unclear. The V gene lost 0 bases and the J gene lost 0 bases, with 9 bases spanning the gap. The CDR3 runs 15 residues. CDR1 and CDR2 (germline): MNHNY, SVGAGI (reference sequence). CDR3 sequence (DNA): TGTGCCAGCAGTTACTCGAAAGGTTTCTCCTACGAGCAGTACTTC. Protein sequence: CASSYSKGFSYEQYF.

This clonotype was seen more than once but under ten times. For the CDR3, the DNA is TGTGCCACCAGTGATCCCGAGGGACGGGCGACCGGGGAGCTGTTTTTT. Translating gives CATSDPEGRATGELFF. The rearrangement links TRBV24-1 to TRBJ2-2; the D gene could be TRBD1 or TRBD2 (5 bases each). The CDR3 covers 16 residues. V gave up 3 bases and J gave up 5 bases, with 15 bases separating them. Germline CDR1 and CDR2: KGHDR and SFDVKD.

Only a few counts were recorded for this clonotype. This chain connects TRBV28 to TRBJ2-7, with D uncertain. The V end was cut by 6 bases, the J end by 0 bases, with 12 bases between. This CDR3 spans 14 amino acids. Germline V CDR1 and CDR2: MDHEN, SYDVKM. The CDR3 DNA is TGTGCCAGCAGCTTTGTAGAGCACTCCTACGAGCAGTACTTC. It specifies CASSFVEHSYEQYF.

This chain uses TRBV4-1 with TRBJ2-2; 10 positions agree with TRBD2. With V trimmed by 0 bases and J by 6 bases, 7 bases remained unmatched. The CDR3 runs 17 residues. Looked up from germline, CDR1 is MGHRA and CDR2 is YSYEKL. The CDR3 DNA is TGCGCCAGCAGCCAAGATAGGCTAGCGGGAGAGTCCGGGGAGCTGTTTTTT. As protein: CASSQDRLAGESGELFF.

This chain joins TRBV29-1 and TRBJ2-5; 12 nucleotides line up with TRBD1. The junction had 8 bases not matched to a gene; V was cut back by 2 bases and J by 4 bases. The CDR3 is 16 amino acids. In germline, CDR1 is SQVTM, CDR2 ANQGSEA. CDR3 protein: CSVEPPGQGARETQYF. The CDR3 DNA reads TGCAGCGTTGAACCACCGGGACAGGGGGCGCGAGAGACCCAGTACTTC.

The rearrangement joins TRBV11-2 to TRBJ1-1; 8 bases agree with TRBD1. The junction had 7 bases not matched to a gene; V was cut back by 4 bases and J by 3 bases. The V gene's germline CDR1 is SGHAT and CDR2 FQNNGV. This CDR3 region has 15 residues. CDR3 coding DNA: TGTGCCAGCAGCTCCTCGGACAGGGACTACACTGAAGCTTTCTTT. As protein: CASSSSDRDYTEAFF.

The V call is TRBV28, the J call TRBJ1-4, with 7 positions matching TRBD1. Looked up from germline, CDR1 is MDHEN and CDR2 is SYDVKM. J lost 0 bases, V lost 6 bases, and 13 bases had no gene match. The CDR3 runs 18 residues. This chain's CDR3 is CASSLYDRESTTNEKLFF. DNA for the CDR3: TGTGCCAGCAGCCTATACGACAGGGAATCCACAACTAATGAAAAACTGTTTTTT.

This chain links TRBV2 with TRBJ1-3, with D unresolved. CDR1 is SNHLY, CDR2 FYNNEI, per germline. Trimming removed 2 bases from V and 4 bases from J, with 3 bases in between. This CDR3 has 12 residues. In DNA form, the CDR3 reads TGTGCCAGCAGTGAAACCGGAAACACCATATATTTT. Protein product: CASSETGNTIYF.

This clonotype has a handful of counts. The V call is TRBV7-9, the J call TRBJ1-5; the D gene is possibly TRBD1 (6 bases). CDR3 length: 14 amino acids. V lost 6 bases to trimming and J lost 3 bases, with 12 bases between them. The germline gives CDR1 SEHNR, CDR2 FQNEAQ (reference sequence). CDR3 nucleotide sequence: TGTGCCAGCAGTTGGGGGACATCCAATCAGCCCCAGCATTTT. Translated, it gives CASSWGTSNQPQHF.

The rearrangement uses TRBV12-3 or TRBV12-4 and TRBJ1-1; 12 bases map to TRBD1. This CDR3 is built from 17 residues. With V trimmed by 6 bases and J by 0 bases, 8 bases remained unmatched. CDR3 nucleotides: TGTGCCAGCAGCCCGGGGACAGGGGGCGGCTTGAACACTGAAGCTTTCTTT. Translated, it gives CASSPGTGGGLNTEAFF.

V usage is TRBV28 and J usage is TRBJ2-3; D perhaps matches TRBD1 (6 bases). This CDR3 spans 13 amino acids. The ends were cut back, 8 bases at V and 5 bases at J, with 14 bases in the middle. Germline lookup yields CDR1 MDHEN and CDR2 SYDVKM. The CDR3: CASGQGPIDTQYF. The CDR3 DNA reads TGTGCCAGCGGGCAGGGGCCGATAGATACGCAGTATTTT.

The chain carries TRBV6-1 and TRBJ2-7; 7 nucleotides agree with TRBD2. The germline gives CDR1 MNHNS, CDR2 SASEGT. This CDR3 has 15 amino acids. V lost 0 bases and J lost 6; bases outside the gene matches: 8. In nucleotides, the CDR3 is TGTGCCAGCAGTGAAGCACCACCGGGGGAGGGCGAGCAGTACTTC. Translating it yields CASSEAPPGEGEQYF.